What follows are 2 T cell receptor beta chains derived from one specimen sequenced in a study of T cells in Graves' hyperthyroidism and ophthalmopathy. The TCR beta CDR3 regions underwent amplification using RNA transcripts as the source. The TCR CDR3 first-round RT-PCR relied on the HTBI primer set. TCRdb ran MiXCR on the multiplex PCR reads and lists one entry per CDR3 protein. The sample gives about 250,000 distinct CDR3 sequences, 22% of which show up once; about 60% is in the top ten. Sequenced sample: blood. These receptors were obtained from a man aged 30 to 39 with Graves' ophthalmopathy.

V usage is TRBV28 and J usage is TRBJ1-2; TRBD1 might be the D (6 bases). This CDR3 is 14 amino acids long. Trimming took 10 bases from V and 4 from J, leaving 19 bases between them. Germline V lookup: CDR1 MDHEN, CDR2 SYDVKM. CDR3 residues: CATRLRGAAYGYTF. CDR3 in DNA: TGTGCCACCCGCCTGAGGGGGGCGGCCTATGGCTACACCTTC.

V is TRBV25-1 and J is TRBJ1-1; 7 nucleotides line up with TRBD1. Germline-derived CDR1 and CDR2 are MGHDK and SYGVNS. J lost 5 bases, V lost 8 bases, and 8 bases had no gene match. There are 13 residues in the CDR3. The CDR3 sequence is CASGEQGRTEAFF. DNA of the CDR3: TGTGCCAGCGGAGAACAGGGGAGGACTGAAGCTTTCTTT.